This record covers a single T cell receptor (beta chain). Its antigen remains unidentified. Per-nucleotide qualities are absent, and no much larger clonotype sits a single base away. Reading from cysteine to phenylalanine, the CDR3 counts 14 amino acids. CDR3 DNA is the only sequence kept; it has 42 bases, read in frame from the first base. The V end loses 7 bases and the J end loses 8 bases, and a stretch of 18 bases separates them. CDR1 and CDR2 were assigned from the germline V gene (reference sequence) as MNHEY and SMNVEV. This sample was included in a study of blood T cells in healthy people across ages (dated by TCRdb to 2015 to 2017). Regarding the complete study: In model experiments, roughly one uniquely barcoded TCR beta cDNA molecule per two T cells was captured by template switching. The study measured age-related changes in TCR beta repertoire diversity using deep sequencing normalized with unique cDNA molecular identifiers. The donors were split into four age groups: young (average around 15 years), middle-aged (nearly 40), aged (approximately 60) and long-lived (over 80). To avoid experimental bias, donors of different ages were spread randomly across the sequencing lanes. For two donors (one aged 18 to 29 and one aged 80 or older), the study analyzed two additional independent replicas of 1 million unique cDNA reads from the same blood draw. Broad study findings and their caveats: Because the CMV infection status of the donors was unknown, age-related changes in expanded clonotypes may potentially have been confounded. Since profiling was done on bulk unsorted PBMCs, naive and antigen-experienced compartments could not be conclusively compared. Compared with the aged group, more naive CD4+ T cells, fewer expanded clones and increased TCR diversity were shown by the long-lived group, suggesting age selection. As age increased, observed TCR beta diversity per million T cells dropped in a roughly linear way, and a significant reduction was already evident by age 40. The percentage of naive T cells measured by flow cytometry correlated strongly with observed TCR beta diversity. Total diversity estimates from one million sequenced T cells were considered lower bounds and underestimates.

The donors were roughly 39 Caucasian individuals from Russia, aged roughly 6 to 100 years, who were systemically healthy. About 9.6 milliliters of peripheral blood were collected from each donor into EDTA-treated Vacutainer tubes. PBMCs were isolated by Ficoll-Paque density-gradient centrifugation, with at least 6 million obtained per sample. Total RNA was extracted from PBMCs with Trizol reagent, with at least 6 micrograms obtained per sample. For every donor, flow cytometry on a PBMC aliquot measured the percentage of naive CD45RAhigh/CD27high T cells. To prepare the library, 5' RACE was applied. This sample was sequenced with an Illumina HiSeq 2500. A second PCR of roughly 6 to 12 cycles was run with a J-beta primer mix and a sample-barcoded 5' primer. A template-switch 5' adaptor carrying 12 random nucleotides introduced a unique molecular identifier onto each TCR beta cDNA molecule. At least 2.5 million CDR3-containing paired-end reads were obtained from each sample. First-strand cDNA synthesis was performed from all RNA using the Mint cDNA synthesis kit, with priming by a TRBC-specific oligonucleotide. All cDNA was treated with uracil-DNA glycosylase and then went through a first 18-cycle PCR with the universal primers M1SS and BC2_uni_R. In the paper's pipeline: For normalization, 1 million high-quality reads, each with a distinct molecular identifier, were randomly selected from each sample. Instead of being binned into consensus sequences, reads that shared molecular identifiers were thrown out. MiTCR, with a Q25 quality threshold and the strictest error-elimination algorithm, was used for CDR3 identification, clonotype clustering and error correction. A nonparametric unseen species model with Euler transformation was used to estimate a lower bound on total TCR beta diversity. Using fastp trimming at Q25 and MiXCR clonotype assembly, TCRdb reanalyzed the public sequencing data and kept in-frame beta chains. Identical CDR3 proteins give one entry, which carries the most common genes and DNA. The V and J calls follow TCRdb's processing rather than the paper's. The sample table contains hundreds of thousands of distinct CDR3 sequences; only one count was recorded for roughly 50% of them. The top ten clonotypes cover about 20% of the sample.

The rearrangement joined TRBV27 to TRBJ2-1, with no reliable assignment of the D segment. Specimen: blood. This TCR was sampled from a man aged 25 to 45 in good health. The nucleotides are TGTGCCAGCACTTCCCTTTTGCCTCACGATGAGCAGTTCTTC. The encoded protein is CASTSLLPHDEQFF.